Following are 31 T cell receptor beta chains from one sample sequenced in a study of blood T cells in healthy people across ages. The second PCR ran roughly 7 to 12 cycles with a sample-barcoded 5' primer and J-beta primers. TCRdb fed the 5' RACE reads into MiXCR, producing one record per CDR3 protein. There are approximately 600,000 distinct CDR3 sequences in the sample; roughly three fifths occur only once, and roughly 34% lies in the top ten. Input material: blood. The receptors here all came from a man aged 55 to 70 in good health.

The chain is built from TRBV6-2 or TRBV6-3 and TRBJ1-2; TRBD1 matches at 10 bases. Germline assignment: CDR1 MNHEY and CDR2 SVGEGT. This CDR3 has 16 amino acids. Unmatched junction bases numbered 11, after V lost 5 bases and J lost 5 bases. The CDR3, as DNA: TGTGCCAGCAGTCTAACCGGGACAGGGGCCGGGTATGGCTACACCTTC. Protein: CASSLTGTGAGYGYTF.

This clonotype appeared a few times. The chain is built from TRBV7-6 and TRBJ2-1; D call uncertain. The CDR3 has 13 amino acids. Trimming pared 5 bases from V and 12 bases from J, leaving 17 bases between. Germline assignment: CDR1 SGHVS and CDR2 FNYEAQ. CDR3 DNA sequence: TGTGCCAGCAGCCGGGCTCCCGGTCCAGGGCAGTTCTTC. Its protein is CASSRAPGPGQFF.

This clonotype was found once. The J gene is TRBJ2-4, the V gene TRBV5-1, with D perhaps TRBD2 (6 bases). The DNA end favors TRBJ2-7, so the J call may be wrong. Germline CDR1 and CDR2: SGHRS and YFSETQ. This CDR3 is built from 14 residues. The CDR3 coding sequence is TGCGCCAGCAGCTTGGATTGGGGGGACTACGAGCAGTACTTC. Translation gives CASSLDWGDYEQYF.

The chain is built from TRBV13 and TRBJ2-5; 9 positions match TRBD2. The CDR3 is made up of 16 amino acids. Trimming at V came to 2 bases and at J to 0 bases, leaving 4 bases not matched to a gene. Germline assignment: CDR1 PRHDT and CDR2 FYEKMQ (reference sequence). The chain's CDR3 is CASSLRSGGYQETQYF. The CDR3 DNA reads as TGTGCCAGCAGCTTAAGGAGCGGGGGGTACCAAGAGACCCAGTACTTC.

In DNA form, the CDR3 reads TGCAGCGCTGGACCCGCGGGCGACATTCAGTACTTC. This codes for CSAGPAGDIQYF. The genes are TRBV29-1 and TRBJ2-4; tentatively, D is TRBD2 (5 bases). Germline assignment: CDR1 SQVTM and CDR2 ANQGSEA. This CDR3 spans 12 amino acids. Trimming cost V 7 bases and J 8 bases, with 15 bases left between them.

This chain connects TRBV28 to TRBJ2-4, with D possibly being TRBD2 (6 bases). With 4 bases removed from V and 12 bases from J, the gap between germline ends came to 19 bases. Germline CDR1 reads MDHEN; CDR2 reads SYDVKM. The CDR3 extends over 14 amino acids. In DNA, the CDR3 is TGTGCCAGCAGTTCTCCTGCCGGGGGTTGGGATCAGTACTTC. Translation gives CASSSPAGGWDQYF.

This chain links TRBV4-2 with TRBJ1-4; TRBD1 is a possible D gene (6 bases). The V end was cut by 7 bases, the J end by 1 base, with 10 bases between. The CDR3 is 14 amino acids. CDR1 and CDR2 from the germline V gene are LGHNA and YNFKEQ. CDR3 region: CASTLTGTNEKLFF. As DNA, the CDR3 is TGTGCCAGCACCTTGACAGGAACTAATGAAAAACTGTTTTTT.

V usage is TRBV20-1 and J usage is TRBJ2-5, with a possible D match to TRBD2 (5 bases). Germline-derived CDR1 and CDR2 are DFQATT and SNEGSKA (reference sequence). The CDR3 consists of 12 residues. Trimming took 1 base from V and 4 from J, leaving 7 bases between them. Written as DNA, the CDR3 is TGCAGTGCTAGAGTGCTAGCAGAGACCCAGTACTTC. This encodes CSARVLAETQYF.

V and J are TRBV20-1 and TRBJ1-1, with D perhaps matching TRBD1 (6 bases). Germline values: CDR1 DFQATT, CDR2 SNEGSKA (reference sequence). The germline V and J ends were trimmed by 5 bases and 6 bases, with 16 bases remaining between them. This CDR3 has 13 residues. For the CDR3, the DNA is TGCAGTGCTCTCCGGACACAGGGATCTGAAGCTTTCTTT. Translating gives CSALRTQGSEAFF.

This chain uses TRBV6-2 or TRBV6-3 with TRBJ1-2; possibly TRBD1 for D (6 bases). The V end was cut by 6 bases, the J end by 5 bases, with 25 bases between. The V gene's germline CDR1 is MNHEY and CDR2 SVGEGT. The CDR3 totals 17 residues. Here the CDR3 DNA reads TGTGCCAGCAGCCCCGGGGGGCGCCAAATACCATGGTATGGCTACACCTTC. Its translation is CASSPGGRQIPWYGYTF.

V gene TRBV10-3 combines with J gene TRBJ2-3; 10 bases match TRBD2. V dropped 2 bases and J dropped 8; count of bases not matched to a gene: 4. The V gene's germline CDR1 is ENHRY and CDR2 SYGVKD. This CDR3 contains 14 residues. The CDR3 bases are TGTGCCATCAGTGAGCTCCCTAGCGGGGGTACGCAGTATTTT. This codes for CAISELPSGGTQYF.

The V gene is TRBV6-6, the J gene TRBJ1-1; no clear D. The CDR3 runs to 16 residues. The V end lost 2 bases, the J end lost 5 bases, and 18 bases lay between the germline ends. Per the germline V gene, CDR1 is MNHNY and CDR2 is SVGAGI (reference sequence). CDR3 sequence reads: CASSYGRSPRETEAFF. The CDR3 DNA sequence: TGTGCCAGCAGTTACGGCCGAAGCCCACGGGAAACTGAAGCTTTCTTT.

This clonotype was found a few times. The chain recombines TRBV29-1 with TRBJ2-3; 7 bases match TRBD1. Germline V gene data show CDR1 as SQVTM and CDR2 as ANQGSEA. This CDR3 contains 15 residues. The V and J ends lost 7 bases and 0 bases, in that order; junction bases with no gene match: 10. CDR3 in DNA: TGCAGCGGGGGATTAACAGGGGCTAGCACAGATACGCAGTATTTT. Translating gives CSGGLTGASTDTQYF.

Details on this clonotype: The conserved phenylalanine or tryptophan normally closing the CDR3 is absent here, so this likely arose from a read error. The chain has TRBV20-1 and TRBJ2-1; TRBD2 agrees at 8 bases. This CDR3 has 15 amino acids. Germline loops: CDR1 DFQATT, CDR2 SNEGSKA (reference sequence). V shed 4 bases, J shed 7 bases, and the junction held 12 bases outside the gene matches. The CDR3 loop is CSAMSLSGGANEQFL. CDR3 bases: TGCAGTGCTATGTCCCTATCCGGGGGGGCGAATGAGCAGTTCTTA.

The table lists this clonotype with a few counts. V and J are TRBV1 and TRBJ2-3. TRBV1 is a pseudogene locus. CDR3 length equals 13 residues. CDR3 amino acids: CTSSHKIQCTQYF. The CDR3 coding sequence is TGCACCAGCAGCCACAAGATCCAGTGTACGCAGTATTTT.

This chain links TRBV14 with TRBJ2-7; D is uncertain. The V and J ends lost 0 bases and 2 bases respectively, with 11 bases between them. This CDR3 is 15 amino acids long. The germline gives CDR1 SGHDN, CDR2 FVKESK. CDR3 nucleotide sequence: TGTGCCAGCAGCCAAGAGTTGGGCAGGACCTACGAGCAGTACTTC. Its translation: CASSQELGRTYEQYF.

The genes are TRBV3-1 and TRBJ1-2; D unresolved. This CDR3 region has 13 residues. With 0 bases removed from V and 5 bases from J, the gap between germline ends came to 7 bases. CDR1 is LGHDT, CDR2 YNNKEL, per germline (reference sequence). This CDR3 reads CASSQDDRYGYTF. The CDR3 nucleotides are TGTGCCAGCAGCCAAGATGACCGGTATGGCTACACCTTC. Using reference TRBV3-1 and TRBJ1-2 for the parts outside the CDR3, the full variable domain is DTAVSQTPKYLVTQMGNDKSIKCEQNLGHDTMYWYKQDSKKFLKIMFSYNNKELIINETVPNRFSPKSPDKAHLNLHINSLELGDSAVYFCASSQDDRYGYTFGSGTRLTVV.

This chain connects TRBV6-1 to TRBJ2-2; the D is unclear. CDR1 is MNHNS and CDR2 is SASEGT in the germline V gene. The CDR3 spans 12 residues. The V end was cut by 6 bases, the J end by 7 bases, with 9 bases between. The CDR3, as DNA: TGTGCCAGCAGCGTCGAATTCGGGGAGCTGTTTTTT. This encodes CASSVEFGELFF.

The chain uses TRBV10-3 and TRBJ2-3; 13 nucleotides line up with TRBD2. CDR3 size: 17 residues. With 4 bases clipped from V and 3 bases from J, the junction kept 7 bases outside the gene matches. Germline CDR1 and CDR2: ENHRY and SYGVKD. The CDR3: CAISGGLAGTTTDTQYF. The CDR3 DNA sequence: TGTGCCATCAGTGGGGGACTAGCGGGGACTACGACAGATACGCAGTATTTT.

The chain uses TRBV7-9 and TRBJ2-3, with D possibly matching TRBD2 (5 bases). Germline-derived CDR1 and CDR2 are SEHNR and FQNEAQ (reference sequence). The V and J ends lost 1 base and 1 base respectively, with 15 bases between them. This CDR3 is built from 17 residues. The CDR3: CASSLGLTGSGTDTQYF. The CDR3 DNA reads TGTGCCAGCAGCTTAGGCCTTACGGGGTCGGGCACAGATACGCAGTATTTT. The variable domain in full, with the rest retrieved from reference TRBV7-9 and TRBJ2-3, is DTGVSQNPRHKITKRGQNVTFRCDPISEHNRLYWYRQTLGQGPEFLTYFQNEAQLEKSRLLSDRFSAERPKGSFSTLEIQRTEQGDSAMYLCASSLGLTGSGTDTQYFGPGTRLTVL.

This clonotype was recorded a few times. CDR3 DNA sequence: TGTGCCAGCAGCCATAAGGGACAGCACAATGAGCAGTTCTTC. It yields the protein CASSHKGQHNEQFF. This chain uses TRBV3-1 with TRBJ2-1; 7 bases are shared with TRBD1. The CDR3 contains 14 residues. V was clipped by 3 bases and J by 5 bases; unmatched bases: 4. CDR1 is LGHDT and CDR2 is YNNKEL in the germline V gene (reference sequence).

The chain carries TRBV5-1 and TRBJ1-4; D is unclear. This CDR3 comprises 14 residues. V gave up 0 bases and J gave up 8 bases, with 11 bases separating them. The germline V gene has CDR1 SGHRS and CDR2 YFSETQ. DNA of the CDR3: TGCGCCAGCAGCTTGGCCGGGATGCGCGAAAAACTGTTTTTT. Translating gives CASSLAGMREKLFF. Variable domain in full (rest from reference TRBV5-1 and TRBJ1-4): KAGVTQTPRYLIKTRGQQVTLSCSPISGHRSVSWYQQTPGQGLQFLFEYFSETQRNKGNFPGRFSGRQFSNSRSEMNVSTLELGDSALYLCASSLAGMREKLFFGSGTQLSVL.

The CDR3 DNA reads as TGTGCCATCAGTGAGTCGAAGGGGGCGAGGTACAGTAGTGAAAAACTGTTTTTT. This codes for CAISESKGARYSSEKLFF. The J gene is TRBJ1-4, the V gene TRBV10-3; TRBD1 matches 7 bases. This CDR3 comprises 18 residues. In germline, CDR1 is ENHRY, CDR2 SYGVKD. Germline trimming cut 0 bases from V and 7 bases from J; bases unmatched to any gene: 14.

This clonotype was observed a few times. CDR3 in DNA: TGTGCCAGCAGTTTAGGTGGGAGCCTAACAGATACGCAGTATTTT. Translating gives CASSLGGSLTDTQYF. The genes are TRBV12-3 or TRBV12-4 and TRBJ2-3, with D perhaps TRBD2 (5 bases). This CDR3 has 15 amino acids. Trimming took 1 base from V and 3 from J, leaving 11 bases between them.

The chain joins TRBV9 to TRBJ1-4; D call uncertain. This CDR3 is built from 16 residues. Germline CDR1 and CDR2: SGDLS and YYNGEE. The V end lost 3 bases, the J end lost 4 bases, and 16 bases lay between the germline ends. The CDR3 DNA reads as TGTGCCAGCAGCGGGGATTCGAACAGTAATAATGAAAAACTGTTTTTT. Encoded protein: CASSGDSNSNNEKLFF.

The chain is built from TRBV3-1 and TRBJ2-5; 9 nucleotides agree with TRBD1. Per germline, CDR1 LGHDT and CDR2 YNNKEL (reference sequence). CDR3 size: 15 residues. With V trimmed by 2 bases and J by 4 bases, 5 bases remained unmatched. The CDR3 region is CASSQTGTGTETQYF. The CDR3 DNA reads TGTGCCAGCAGCCAAACCGGGACAGGGACAGAGACCCAGTACTTC.

The CDR3 spells CSVVGAGGYEQYF. The CDR3 DNA reads TGCAGCGTTGTTGGAGCGGGGGGCTACGAGCAGTACTTC. The J gene is TRBJ2-5, the V gene TRBV29-1, with 9 bases identical to TRBD2. The J call may be faulty, since TRBJ2-7 better matches the DNA end. Germline CDR1 SQVTM, CDR2 ANQGSEA. There are 13 residues in the CDR3.

The gene calls are TRBV27 and TRBJ2-7; D is perhaps TRBD1 (6 bases). The CDR3 covers 14 residues. The germline V gene has CDR1 MNHEY and CDR2 SMNVEV (reference sequence). Deletions cut 5 bases from V and 3 bases from J, with 14 bases between. The CDR3: CASSPPGHNYEQYF. In DNA form, the CDR3 reads TGTGCCAGCAGTCCACCGGGACACAACTACGAGCAGTACTTC.

There are a few counts of this clonotype. The CDR3 sequence is CASQDSNQPQHF. The CDR3 DNA reads as TGTGCCAGCCAGGACTCCAATCAGCCCCAGCATTTT. This chain joins TRBV12-3 or TRBV12-4 and TRBJ1-5; D not certain. This CDR3 comprises 12 residues. Trimming removed 8 bases at V and 3 bases at J, with 8 bases between.

This clonotype is a singleton in its sample. This chain connects TRBV5-1 to TRBJ2-3; tentatively, D is TRBD1 or TRBD2 (5 bases each). This CDR3 has 16 residues. V lost 2 bases to trimming and J lost 3 bases, with 16 bases between them. Germline V CDR1 and CDR2: SGHRS, YFSETQ. CDR3 sequence reads: CASSFTGAGGTDTQYF. Written as DNA, the CDR3 is TGCGCCAGCAGCTTCACCGGGGCCGGTGGGACAGATACGCAGTATTTT.

This clonotype was observed a few times. This CDR3 is CASSLQKGVAGEQYF. The CDR3 bases are TGTGCCAGCAGCTTACAGAAGGGGGTGGCGGGGGAGCAGTACTTC. The chain combines TRBV7-2 with TRBJ2-7; D tentatively reads TRBD1 or TRBD2 (6 bases each). V was pared by 2 bases and J by 7 bases, with 18 bases between. Germline values: CDR1 SGHTA, CDR2 FQGNSA. The CDR3 has 15 residues.